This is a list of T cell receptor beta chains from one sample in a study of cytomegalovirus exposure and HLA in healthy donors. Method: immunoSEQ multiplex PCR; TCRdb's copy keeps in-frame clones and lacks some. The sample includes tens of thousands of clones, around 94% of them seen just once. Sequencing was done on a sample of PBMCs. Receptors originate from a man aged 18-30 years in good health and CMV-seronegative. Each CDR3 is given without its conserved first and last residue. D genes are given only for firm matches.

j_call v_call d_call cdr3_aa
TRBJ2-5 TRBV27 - ATKNEVVQETQY
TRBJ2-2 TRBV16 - ASSQASANTGELF
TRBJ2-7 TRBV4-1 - ASSQEYGGPSEQY
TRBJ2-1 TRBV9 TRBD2 ASSSGTSFYNEQF
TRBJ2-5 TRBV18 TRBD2 ASSPRTSGVNQETQY
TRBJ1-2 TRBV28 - ASREPLDGYT
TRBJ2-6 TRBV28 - ASSQSPPGIGANVLT
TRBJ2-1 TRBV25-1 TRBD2 ASRGLGTSNEQF
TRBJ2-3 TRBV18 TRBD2 ASLGGLAADTQY
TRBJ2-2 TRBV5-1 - ASLKPYTGELF
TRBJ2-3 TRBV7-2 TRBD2 ASSDPASAGVLTQY
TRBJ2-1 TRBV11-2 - ASSPPRAATLNYNEQF
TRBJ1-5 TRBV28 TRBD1 ASSSHGGQSQPQH
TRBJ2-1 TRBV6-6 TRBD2 ASSPAGTYNEQF
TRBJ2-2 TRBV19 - ASSIDLGLVLF
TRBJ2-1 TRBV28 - ASSVIDTTYNEQF
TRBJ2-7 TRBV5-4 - ASSHSNEQY
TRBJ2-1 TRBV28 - ASRRNNEQF
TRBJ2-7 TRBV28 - ASRGMEANEQY
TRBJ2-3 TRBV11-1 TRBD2 ASSLLAGGGTQY
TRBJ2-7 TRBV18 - ASSLDIFYEQY
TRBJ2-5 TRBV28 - ASSPGIVVGTQY
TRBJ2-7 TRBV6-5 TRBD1 ASSWDRKTYEQY
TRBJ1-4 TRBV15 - ATSPPQGYNEKLF
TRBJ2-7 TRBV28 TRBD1 ASRTDRGSGEQY
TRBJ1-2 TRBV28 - ASSWAWEGGYT
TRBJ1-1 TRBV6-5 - ASMTWGRAF
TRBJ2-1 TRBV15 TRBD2 ATSSGTSGRGYEQF
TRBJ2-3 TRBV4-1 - ASSLNGGDTQY
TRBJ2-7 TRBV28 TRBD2 ASRPTSGKAYEQY
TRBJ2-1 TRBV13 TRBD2 ASKGASGHNEQF
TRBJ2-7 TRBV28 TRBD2 ASSLASGSYEQY
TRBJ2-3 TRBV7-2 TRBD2 ASSPRPRLARGTDTQY